This T cell receptor (beta chain) was documented in a study of human T cells and chemical hapten exposure. Study in general: TCR yields differed between samples (mainly from small differences in pooled library volume). Study-wide results and limits: DPC sensitization left the count of TCRs above 1 in 1000 unchanged.

Time point denoted: healthy volunteer bleed at 2 weeks. The authors' total RNA extraction used unfractionated whole blood. The library attached unique molecular identifiers to individual cDNA molecules. Per the original methods: Over 95,000 TCRs per sample was the median, with a range of about 20,000 to 750,000. TCRdb redid the calling of the RACE reads with MiXCR, one entry per CDR3 protein. These V and J calls are TCRdb output, not the study's own analysis. Among around 130,000 distinct CDR3 sequences listed, more than 7.5% were seen once. This clonotype was seen more than once but under ten times. Its antigen is unknown. Sequenced: whole blood. The sequence was obtained from a male donor in good health. Some clones in this sample may be carry-over from other donors' samples.

CDR3 DNA sequence: TGTGCCAGCTCACCCCTTCCCGGACAGGGGGCCAACACTAATGAAAAACTGTTTTTT. As protein: CASSPLPGQGANTNEKLFF. The chain recombines TRBV18 with TRBJ1-4; TRBD1 matches at 11 bases. CDR1 is KGHSH, CDR2 LQKENI, per germline. The junction had 11 bases not matched to a gene; V was cut back by 3 bases and J by 2 bases. The CDR3 spans 19 residues.